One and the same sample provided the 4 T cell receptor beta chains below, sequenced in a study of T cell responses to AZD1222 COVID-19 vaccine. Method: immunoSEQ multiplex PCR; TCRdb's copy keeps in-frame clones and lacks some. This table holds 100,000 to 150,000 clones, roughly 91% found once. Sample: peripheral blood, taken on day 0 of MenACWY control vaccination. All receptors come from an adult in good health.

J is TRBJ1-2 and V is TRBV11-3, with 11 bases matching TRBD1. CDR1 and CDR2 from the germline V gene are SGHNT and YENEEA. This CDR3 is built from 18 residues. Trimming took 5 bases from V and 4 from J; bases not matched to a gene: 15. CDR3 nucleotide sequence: TGTGCCAGCAGCCCTCCAACCGGGACAGGGGGTTCTGGCTATGGCTACACCTTC. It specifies CASSPPTGTGGSGYGYTF.

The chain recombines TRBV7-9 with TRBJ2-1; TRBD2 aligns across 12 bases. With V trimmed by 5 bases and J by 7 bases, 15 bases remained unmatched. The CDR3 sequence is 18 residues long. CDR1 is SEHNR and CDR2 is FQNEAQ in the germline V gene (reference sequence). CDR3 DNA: TGTGCCAGCAGCCTTCCGATACGACTAGCGGGAGTGAAGAATGAGCAGTTCTTC. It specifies CASSLPIRLAGVKNEQFF.

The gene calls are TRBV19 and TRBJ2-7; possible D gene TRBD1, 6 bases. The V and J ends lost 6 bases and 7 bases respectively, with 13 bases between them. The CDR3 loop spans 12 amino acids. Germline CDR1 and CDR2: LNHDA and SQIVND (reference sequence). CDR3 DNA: TGTGCCAGTAGGCGAGGGGGTGAAGAGCAGTACTTC. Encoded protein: CASRRGGEEQYF.

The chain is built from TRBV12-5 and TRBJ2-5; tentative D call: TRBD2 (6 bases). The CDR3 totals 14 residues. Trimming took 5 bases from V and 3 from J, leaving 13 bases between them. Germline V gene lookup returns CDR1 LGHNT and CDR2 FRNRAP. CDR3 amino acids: CASGPTIAEETQYF. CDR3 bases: TGTGCTAGTGGTCCTACCATAGCGGAAGAGACCCAGTACTTC.